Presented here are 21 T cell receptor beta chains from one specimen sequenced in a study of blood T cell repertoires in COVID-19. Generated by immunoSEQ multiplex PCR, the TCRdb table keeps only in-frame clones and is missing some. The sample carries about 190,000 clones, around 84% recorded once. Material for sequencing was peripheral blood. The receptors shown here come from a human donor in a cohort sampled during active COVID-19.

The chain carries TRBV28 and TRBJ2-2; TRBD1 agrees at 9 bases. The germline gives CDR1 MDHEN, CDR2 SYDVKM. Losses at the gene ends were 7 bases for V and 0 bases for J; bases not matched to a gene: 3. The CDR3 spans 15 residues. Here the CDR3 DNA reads TGTGCCAGCAAGCGGGACAGGGCGAACACCGGGGAGCTGTTTTTT. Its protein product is CASKRDRANTGELFF.

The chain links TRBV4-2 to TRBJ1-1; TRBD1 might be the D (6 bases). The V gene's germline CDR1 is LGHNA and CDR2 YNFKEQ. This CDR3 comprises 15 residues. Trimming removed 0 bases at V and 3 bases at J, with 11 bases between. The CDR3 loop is CASSQDQGFYTEAFF. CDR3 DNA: TGTGCCAGCAGCCAAGATCAGGGGTTTTACACTGAAGCTTTCTTT.

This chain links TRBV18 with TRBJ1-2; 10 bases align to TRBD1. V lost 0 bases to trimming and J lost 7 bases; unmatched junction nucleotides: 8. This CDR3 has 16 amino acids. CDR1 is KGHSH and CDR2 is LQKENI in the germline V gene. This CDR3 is CASSPPWDRGTAGYTF. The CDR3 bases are TGTGCCAGCTCACCACCTTGGGACAGGGGAACGGCTGGCTACACCTTC.

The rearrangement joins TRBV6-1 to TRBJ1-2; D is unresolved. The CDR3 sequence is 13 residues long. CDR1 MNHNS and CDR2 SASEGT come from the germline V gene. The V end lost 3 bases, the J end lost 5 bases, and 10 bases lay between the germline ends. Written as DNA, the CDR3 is TGTGCCAGCAGTGAGGCGGCTCTATATGGCTACACCTTC. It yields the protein CASSEAALYGYTF.

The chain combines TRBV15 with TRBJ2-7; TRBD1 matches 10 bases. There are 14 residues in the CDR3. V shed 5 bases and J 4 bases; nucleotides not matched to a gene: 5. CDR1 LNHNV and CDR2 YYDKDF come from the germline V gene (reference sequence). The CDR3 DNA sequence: TGTGCCACCAGCTGGGACAGGGGACGGTACGAGCAGTACTTC. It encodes CATSWDRGRYEQYF.

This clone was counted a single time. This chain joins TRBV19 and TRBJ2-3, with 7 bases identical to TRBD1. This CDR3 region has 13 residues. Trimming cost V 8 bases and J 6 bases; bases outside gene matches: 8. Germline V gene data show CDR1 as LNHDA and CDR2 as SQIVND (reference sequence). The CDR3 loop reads CASGALQGDTQYF. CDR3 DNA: TGTGCCAGTGGAGCTTTACAGGGGGATACGCAGTATTTT.

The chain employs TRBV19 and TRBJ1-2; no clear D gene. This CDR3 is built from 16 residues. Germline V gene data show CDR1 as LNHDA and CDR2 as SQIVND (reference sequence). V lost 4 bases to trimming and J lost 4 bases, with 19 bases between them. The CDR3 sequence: CASSTIEGRGPYGYTF. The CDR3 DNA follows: TGTGCCAGTAGTACTATTGAGGGCCGAGGCCCCTATGGCTACACCTTC.

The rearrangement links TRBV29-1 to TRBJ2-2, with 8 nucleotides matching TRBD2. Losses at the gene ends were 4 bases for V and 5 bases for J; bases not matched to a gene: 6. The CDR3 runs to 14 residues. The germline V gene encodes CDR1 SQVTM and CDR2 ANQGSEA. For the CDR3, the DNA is TGCAGCGTTGGATCGGGAGGGGAAACCGGGGAGCTGTTTTTT. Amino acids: CSVGSGGETGELFF.

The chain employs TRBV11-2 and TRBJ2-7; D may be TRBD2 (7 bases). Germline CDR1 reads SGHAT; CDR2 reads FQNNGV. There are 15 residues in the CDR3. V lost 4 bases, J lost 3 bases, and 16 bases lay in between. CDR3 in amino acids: CASSSLGGAFYEQYF. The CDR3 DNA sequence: TGTGCCAGCAGCTCGTTGGGGGGGGCGTTCTACGAGCAGTACTTC.

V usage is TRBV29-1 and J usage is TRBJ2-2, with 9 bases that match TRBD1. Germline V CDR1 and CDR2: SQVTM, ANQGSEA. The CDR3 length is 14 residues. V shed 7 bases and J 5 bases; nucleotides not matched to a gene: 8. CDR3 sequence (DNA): TGCAGCGCTAAGACAGGGGGAAGGACCGGGGAGCTGTTTTTT. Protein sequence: CSAKTGGRTGELFF.

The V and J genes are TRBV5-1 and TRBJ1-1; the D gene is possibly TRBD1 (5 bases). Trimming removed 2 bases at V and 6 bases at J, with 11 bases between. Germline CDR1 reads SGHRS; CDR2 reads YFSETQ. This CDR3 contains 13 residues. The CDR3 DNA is TGCGCCAGCAGCTTACACCGGGACTCTGAAGCTTTCTTT. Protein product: CASSLHRDSEAFF. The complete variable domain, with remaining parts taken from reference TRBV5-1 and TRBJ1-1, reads KAGVTQTPRYLIKTRGQQVTLSCSPISGHRSVSWYQQTPGQGLQFLFEYFSETQRNKGNFPGRFSGRQFSNSRSEMNVSTLELGDSALYLCASSLHRDSEAFFGQGTRLTVV.

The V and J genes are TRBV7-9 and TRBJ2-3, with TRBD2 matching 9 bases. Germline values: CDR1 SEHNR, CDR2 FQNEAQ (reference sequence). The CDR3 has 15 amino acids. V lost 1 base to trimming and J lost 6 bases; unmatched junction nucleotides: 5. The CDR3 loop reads CASSLVRGGLDTQYF. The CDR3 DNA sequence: TGTGCCAGCAGCTTAGTGCGGGGGGGCTTGGATACGCAGTATTTT.

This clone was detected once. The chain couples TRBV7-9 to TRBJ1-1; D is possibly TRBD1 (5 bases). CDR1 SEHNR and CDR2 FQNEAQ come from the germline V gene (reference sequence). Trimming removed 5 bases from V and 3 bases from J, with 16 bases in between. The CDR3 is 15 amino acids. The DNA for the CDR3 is TGTGCCAGCAGCCCCTCCAACGGAGGGGACACTGAAGCTTTCTTT. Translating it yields CASSPSNGGDTEAFF.

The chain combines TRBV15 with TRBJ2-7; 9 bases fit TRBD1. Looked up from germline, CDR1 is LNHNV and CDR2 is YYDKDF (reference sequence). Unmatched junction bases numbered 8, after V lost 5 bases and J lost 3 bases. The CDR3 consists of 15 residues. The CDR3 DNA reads TGTGCCACCAGCCCATACCGGGGACAGGGCTACGAGCAGTACTTC. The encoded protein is CATSPYRGQGYEQYF.

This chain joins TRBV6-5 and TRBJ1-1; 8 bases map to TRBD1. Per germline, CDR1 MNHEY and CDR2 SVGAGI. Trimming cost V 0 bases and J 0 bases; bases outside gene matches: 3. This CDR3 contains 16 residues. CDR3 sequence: CASSYSWTGLNTEAFF. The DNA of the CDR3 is TGTGCCAGCAGTTACTCCTGGACAGGGTTGAACACTGAAGCTTTCTTT.

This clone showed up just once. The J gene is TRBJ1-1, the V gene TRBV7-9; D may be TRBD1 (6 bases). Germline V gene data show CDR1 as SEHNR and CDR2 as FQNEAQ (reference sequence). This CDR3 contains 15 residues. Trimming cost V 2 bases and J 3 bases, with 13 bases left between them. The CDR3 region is CASSLIPQGHTEAFF. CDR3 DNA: TGTGCCAGCAGCTTAATCCCCCAGGGGCACACTGAAGCTTTCTTT. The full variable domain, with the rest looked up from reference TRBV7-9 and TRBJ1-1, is DTGVSQNPRHKITKRGQNVTFRCDPISEHNRLYWYRQTLGQGPEFLTYFQNEAQLEKSRLLSDRFSAERPKGSFSTLEIQRTEQGDSAMYLCASSLIPQGHTEAFFGQGTRLTVV.

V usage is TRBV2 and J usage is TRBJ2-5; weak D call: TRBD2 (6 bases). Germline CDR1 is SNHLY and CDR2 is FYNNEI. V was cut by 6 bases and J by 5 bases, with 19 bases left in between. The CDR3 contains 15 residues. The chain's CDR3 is CASRGGNLDPETQYF. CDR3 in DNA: TGTGCCAGCAGGGGGGGTAATCTAGATCCCGAGACCCAGTACTTC.

As DNA, the CDR3 is TGTGCCAGCAGCTTAGGGGCAGGGAGGTCTCAGCCCCAGCATTTT. It encodes CASSLGAGRSQPQHF. The V and J genes are TRBV7-2 and TRBJ1-5, with D possibly being TRBD1 (5 bases). V gave up 1 base and J gave up 6 bases, with 13 bases separating them. There are 15 residues in the CDR3. Per germline, CDR1 SGHTA and CDR2 FQGNSA.

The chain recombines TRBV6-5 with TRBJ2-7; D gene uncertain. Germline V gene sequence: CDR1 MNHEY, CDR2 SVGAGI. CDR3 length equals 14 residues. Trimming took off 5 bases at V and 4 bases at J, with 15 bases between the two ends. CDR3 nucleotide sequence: TGTGCCAGCAGTACAACGGGTCGGCTGTACGAGCAGTACTTC. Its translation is CASSTTGRLYEQYF.

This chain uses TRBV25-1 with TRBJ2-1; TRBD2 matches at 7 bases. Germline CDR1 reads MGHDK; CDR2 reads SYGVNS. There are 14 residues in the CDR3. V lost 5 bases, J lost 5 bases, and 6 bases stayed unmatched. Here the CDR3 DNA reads TGTGCCAGCAGTAAGGTGGGGGGGAACAATGAGCAGTTCTTC. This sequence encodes CASSKVGGNNEQFF.

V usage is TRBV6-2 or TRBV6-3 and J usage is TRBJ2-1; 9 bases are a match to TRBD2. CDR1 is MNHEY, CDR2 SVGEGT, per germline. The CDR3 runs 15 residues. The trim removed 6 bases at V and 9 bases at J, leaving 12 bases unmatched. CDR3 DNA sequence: TGTGCCAGCAGCCCCTGGGCAGCGGGAGGAAGTGAGCAGTTCTTC. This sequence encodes CASSPWAAGGSEQFF.